The sequence of this T cell receptor (beta chain) was determined in a study of cytomegalovirus exposure and HLA in healthy donors. Points from the study as a whole: Subsequent analysis revealed that first-cohort TCR clusters tended to co-occur in the 95 to 150 validation repertoires.

Data came from immunoSEQ multiplex PCR; TCRdb stores just in-frame clones and leaves some out. The table records a few hundred thousand clones, 90% of them present only once. Germline V lookup: CDR1 SNHLY, CDR2 FYNNEI. The V end lost 3 bases, the J end lost 10 bases, and 18 bases lay between the germline ends. This CDR3 has 14 amino acids. Of note for this clone: Its antigen remains unidentified.

V and J are TRBV2 and TRBJ1-1, with D possibly TRBD1 on 5 matching bases. The material sequenced was PBMCs. This clonotype originated in a woman aged 18-29 years in good health and CMV-seronegative. Here the CDR3 reads CASSDPKRVGGAFF. The CDR3 coding sequence is TGTGCCAGCAGTGATCCCAAACGGGTCGGGGGAGCTTTCTTT.